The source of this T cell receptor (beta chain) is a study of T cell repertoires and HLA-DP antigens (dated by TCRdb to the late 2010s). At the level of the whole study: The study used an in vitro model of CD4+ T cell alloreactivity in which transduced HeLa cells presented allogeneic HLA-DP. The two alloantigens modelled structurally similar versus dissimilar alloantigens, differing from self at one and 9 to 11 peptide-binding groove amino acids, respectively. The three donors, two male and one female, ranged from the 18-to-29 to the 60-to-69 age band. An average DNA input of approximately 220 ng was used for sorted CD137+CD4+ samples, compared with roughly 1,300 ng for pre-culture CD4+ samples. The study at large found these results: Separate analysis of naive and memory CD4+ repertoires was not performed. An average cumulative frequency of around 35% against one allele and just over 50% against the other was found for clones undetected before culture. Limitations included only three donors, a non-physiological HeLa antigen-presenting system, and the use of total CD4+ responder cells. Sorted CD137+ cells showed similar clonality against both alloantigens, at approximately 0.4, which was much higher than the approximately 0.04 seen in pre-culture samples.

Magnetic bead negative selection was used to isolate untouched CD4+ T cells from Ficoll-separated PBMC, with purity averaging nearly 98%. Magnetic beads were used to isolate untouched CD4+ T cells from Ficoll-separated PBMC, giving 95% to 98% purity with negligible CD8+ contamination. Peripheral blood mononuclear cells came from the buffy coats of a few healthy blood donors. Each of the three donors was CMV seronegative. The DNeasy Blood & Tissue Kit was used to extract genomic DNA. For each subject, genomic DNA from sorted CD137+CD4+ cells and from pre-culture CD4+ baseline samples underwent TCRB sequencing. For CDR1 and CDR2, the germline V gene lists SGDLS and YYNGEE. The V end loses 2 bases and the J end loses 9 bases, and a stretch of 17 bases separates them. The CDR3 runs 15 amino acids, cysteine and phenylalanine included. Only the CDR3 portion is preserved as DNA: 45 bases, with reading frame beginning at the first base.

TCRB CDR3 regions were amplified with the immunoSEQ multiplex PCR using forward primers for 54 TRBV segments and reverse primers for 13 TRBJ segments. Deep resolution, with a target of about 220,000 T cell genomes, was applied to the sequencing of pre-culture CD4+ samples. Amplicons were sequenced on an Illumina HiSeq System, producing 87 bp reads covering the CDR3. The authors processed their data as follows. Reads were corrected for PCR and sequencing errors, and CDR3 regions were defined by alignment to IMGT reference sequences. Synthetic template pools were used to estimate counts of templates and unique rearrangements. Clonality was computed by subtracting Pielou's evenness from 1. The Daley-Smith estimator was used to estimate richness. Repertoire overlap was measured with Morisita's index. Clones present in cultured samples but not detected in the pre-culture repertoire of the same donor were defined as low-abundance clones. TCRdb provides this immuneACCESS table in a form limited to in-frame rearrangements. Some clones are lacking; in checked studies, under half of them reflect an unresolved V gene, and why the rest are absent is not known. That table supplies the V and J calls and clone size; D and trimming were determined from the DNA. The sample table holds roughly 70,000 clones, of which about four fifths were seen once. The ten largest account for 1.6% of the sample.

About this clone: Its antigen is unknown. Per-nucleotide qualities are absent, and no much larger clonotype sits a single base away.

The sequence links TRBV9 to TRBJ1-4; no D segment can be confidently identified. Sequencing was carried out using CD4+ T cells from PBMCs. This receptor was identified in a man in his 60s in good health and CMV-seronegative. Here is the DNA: TGTGCCAGCAGCGTGTCCCGGGATCCCGGTAAAAAACTGTTTTTT. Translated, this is CASSVSRDPGKKLFF.